This T cell receptor (beta chain) was obtained from a study of human T cells and chemical hapten exposure. Study details: DPC at 0.01% went onto the upper back in patch tests, read at 6 days. Study-level findings and limits: Relative to control repertoires, expanded TCRs gave rise to significantly more large CDR3 similarity clusters.

In germline, CDR1 is SGHTA, CDR2 FQGNSA. V gave up 5 bases and J gave up 7 bases; unmatched junction bases: 13. This CDR3 has 16 residues. As to time point: pre-sensitization, week 0. As to treatment: therapeutic diphenylcyclopropenone sensitization with weekly scalp DPC. Individual cDNA molecules (in the library) carried attached unique molecular identifiers. TCRdb analysed the RACE reads with MiXCR anew, one entry per CDR3 protein. The sample yields fewer than 150,000 distinct CDR3 sequences, approximately 13% seen once. This clonotype was found a few times. Its antigen is not known. The receptor was isolated from a woman in her late teens or twenties with alopecia areata. Some clones in this sample may be carry-over from other donors' samples. The chain couples TRBV7-2 to TRBJ2-1, with 8 bases aligning to TRBD2. The material was whole blood, obtained in connection with sensitization to the hapten diphenylcyclopropenone (DPC). Here the CDR3 DNA reads TGTGCCAGCAGCCCCCTGCCCGGGGGGGCGTATAATGAGCAGTTCTTC. Translated: CASSPLPGGAYNEQFF.